This is a list of T cell receptor beta chains from one sample in a study of technical replicates of blood from several donors. Sequenced by immunoSEQ multiplex PCR; TCRdb stores in-frame clones only, minus some. The sample lists about 100,000 clones, under 97% occurring once. The material sequenced was T cells isolated from PBMCs. These receptors originate from a human donor in good health. The CDR3 runs from the conserved cysteine through the conserved F or W. A D gene is named only where the DNA matches it firmly. Expanded clones get a size class; other rows say once, few or many, or leave the size out.

TRBV11-2,-,TRBD2,TRBJ2-1,TGTGCCAGCAGCTTGGGCACACTAGCGGCCGCCTACAATGAGCAGTTCTTC,CASSLGTLAAAYNEQFF
TRBV29-1,-,TRBD1,TRBJ2-1,TGCAGCGTTGATAGGACAGGGGAGGATGAGCAGTTCTTC,CSVDRTGEDEQFF
TRBV27,-,TRBD2,TRBJ2-3,TGTGCCAGCACGCGGGGGACCAGGGGCACAGATACGCAGTATTTT,CASTRGTRGTDTQYF
TRBV7-8,-,TRBD1,TRBJ1-4,TGTGCCAGCAGCCCCGGACAGGTTTTTAATGAAAAACTGTTTTTT,CASSPGQVFNEKLFF
TRBV5-6,-,TRBD2,TRBJ2-7,TGTGCCAGCAGCTTGGAAGGGAGGGCCTACGAGCAGTACTTC,CASSLEGRAYEQYF
TRBV27,-,TRBD1,TRBJ1-2,TGTGCCAGCAGTTTCCTTCCCTCCGGGACAGGGTCCTATGGCTACACCTTC,CASSFLPSGTGSYGYTF
TRBV5-4,-,-,TRBJ2-7,TGTGCCAGCAGCTTGGGTCCGGCGGCGGAAACCTACGAGCAGTACTTC,CASSLGPAAETYEQYF
TRBV7-9,-,-,TRBJ2-2,TGTGCCAGCAGCGAGTCTTGGAGCGGGCGCACCGGGGAGCTGTTTTTT,CASSESWSGRTGELFF
TRBV18,-,-,TRBJ1-1,TGTGCCAGCTCAAGGGTGGAGGACACTGAAGCTTTCTTT,CASSRVEDTEAFF
TRBV28,-,-,TRBJ2-7,TGTGCCAGCACCATGCGAGTTTGGTCCCCCAATATAAACTACGAGCAGTACTTC,CASTMRVWSPNINYEQYF
TRBV7-2,-,-,TRBJ2-1,TGTGCCAGCAGCTTAGAAATACAGGGTTACAATGAGCAGTTCTTC,CASSLEIQGYNEQFF
TRBV28,-,-,TRBJ2-2,TGTGCCAGCAGTTTTGCGCCGAACACCGGGGAGCTGTTTTTT,CASSFAPNTGELFF
TRBV30,-,TRBD2,TRBJ2-3,TGTGCCTGGAGTGTCGGATATAGCGGGGGGGGCATGGATACGCAGTATTTT,CAWSVGYSGGGMDTQYF
TRBV4-1,-,-,TRBJ2-2,TGCGCCAGCAGCCGATATACTACTAACACCGGGGAGCTGTTTTTT,CASSRYTTNTGELFF
TRBV27,once,-,TRBJ2-5,TGTGCCAGCAGTTTACTGCAGGGGGGCGAGACCCAGTACTTC,CASSLLQGGETQYF
TRBV12-5,once,-,TRBJ1-1,TGTGCTAGTGGGACATTTGGCGCTGAAGCTTTCTTT,CASGTFGAEAFF